This TCR beta chain was observed in a study of blood T cell repertoires in COVID-19. About the research overall: Acute and convalescent COVID-19 specimens originated in the United States, Italy and Spain. PBMCs, B-cell-depleted T cells, or T cells provided the cDNA or gDNA that made up the material.

This clone was recorded once. Authors' processing steps: Cell counts per sample came from amplifying reference gene primers. Repertoires were generated with immunoSEQ multiplex PCR, while TCRdb's copy carries only in-frame clones and drops some. D and trimming come from the DNA, and the V and J calls and clone size come from that table. The data show 110,000 to 150,000 clones, around 81% seen once. The CDR3 is 13 amino acids. Trimming pared 3 bases from V and 3 bases from J, leaving 9 bases between. Germline assignment: CDR1 SGHAT and CDR2 FQNNGV. The V call is TRBV11-2, the J call TRBJ2-7; tentative D call: TRBD2 (5 bases). Sequenced material: peripheral blood. The source of this sequence is a woman aged 45-59 years with acute or convalescent COVID-19. CDR3 amino acids: CASSFRRGYEQYF. CDR3 nucleotides: TGTGCCAGCAGCTTTCGCCGGGGCTACGAGCAGTACTTC.